This TCR beta chain was sequenced during a study of T cell responses to AZD1222 COVID-19 vaccine. The repertoire was sequenced with immunoSEQ multiplex PCR; TCRdb's copy has only in-frame clones and lacks some. The sample consists of some 90,000 clones, around nine tenths of them appearing once. This clone was seen more than once but under ten times. The antigen remains unidentified. General study points: Variant regions that are unmutated are reportedly the target of nearly half of spike-specific TCRs.

Germline V gene data show CDR1 as MDHEN and CDR2 as SYDVKM. The CDR3 is made up of 11 amino acids. V was shortened by 10 bases and J by 7 bases, with 13 bases between the two germline ends. Sequencing used peripheral blood, obtained on day 0 of MenACWY control vaccination. This receptor was obtained from an adult in good health. The V gene is TRBV28, the J gene TRBJ1-1, with D possibly being TRBD1 (5 bases). CDR3 DNA sequence: TGTGCCACCAAAGGACAAATTGAAGCTTTCTTT. This codes for CATKGQIEAFF. Looking up the rest from reference TRBV28 and TRBJ1-1 gives the full variable domain: DVKVTQSSRYLVKRTGEKVFLECVQDMDHENMFWYRQDPGLGLRLIYFSYDVKMKEKGDIPEGYSVSREKKERFSLILESASTNQTSMYLCATKGQIEAFFGQGTRLTVV.